These T cell receptor beta chains were read from a single sample in a study of immune characterization of retroperitoneal liposarcoma. MiXCR, run by TCRdb on the PCR reads, gives a single entry per CDR3 protein. The sample comprises some 1,500 distinct CDR3 sequences, around half of which are singletons, and roughly a third rests with the top ten. Material for sequencing was tumor tissue. All receptors derive from a female donor with retroperitoneal liposarcoma. The CDR3 runs from the conserved cysteine through the conserved F or W. D genes are given only for firm matches. Clone sizes are given selectively: once, few, many, or a class where the clone is expanded.

j_gene	abundance	v_gene	d_gene	CDR3nt	CDR3aa
TRBJ2-4	NA	TRBV6-5	NA	TGTGCCAGCAGTGATATGACTTCAGCCAAAAACATTCAGTACTTC	CASSDMTSAKNIQYF
TRBJ2-3	NA	TRBV6-5	NA	TGTGCCAGCATCCCCGGGTTTTACACAGATACGCAGTATTTT	CASIPGFYTDTQYF
TRBJ2-1	few	TRBV27	NA	TGTGCCAGCAGTTTAGAGCCAGCTAGCTCCTACAATGAGCAGTTCTTC	CASSLEPASSYNEQFF
TRBJ2-1	once	TRBV12-3/TRBV12-4	NA	TGTGCCAGCAGTTTTGGCAGAACCGCGTACTTC	CASSFGRTAYF
TRBJ2-1	NA	TRBV6-1	NA	TGTGCCAGCACGGACCCGCGTGCCTACGAGCAGTTCTTC	CASTDPRAYEQFF
TRBJ2-2	NA	TRBV6-1	NA	TGTGCCAGCAGTGAAGCAACAGGCCACACCGGGGAGCTGTTTTTT	CASSEATGHTGELFF
TRBJ2-7	hyperexpanded	TRBV7-2	TRBD2	TGTGCCAGCAGCCCCCTACGGGGGGGATCCTACGAGCAGTACTTC	CASSPLRGGSYEQYF
TRBJ2-1	NA	TRBV11-2	TRBD2	TGTGCCAGCAGCTTAGGGTTAGGGACTAGGACCTACAATGAGCAGTTCTTC	CASSLGLGTRTYNEQFF
TRBJ2-7	large	TRBV6-1	TRBD2	TGTGCCAGCAGCCCACCGGGACTAGCGAATGAGCAGTACTTC	CASSPPGLANEQYF
TRBJ2-5	NA	TRBV6-1	NA	TGTGCCAGCAGTGCCTGGGCGGGACTCCGGGAGACCCAGTACTTC	CASSAWAGLRETQYF
TRBJ2-1	large	TRBV6-1	TRBD2	TGTGCCAGCAGTAGACTAGCGGGGAACAATGAGCAGTTCTTC	CASSRLAGNNEQFF
TRBJ2-1	NA	TRBV6-6	TRBD2	TGTGCCAGCAGCCGAAAAACTAGCGGCTTCAACAATGAGCAGTTCTTC	CASSRKTSGFNNEQFF
TRBJ2-3	few	TRBV6-1	TRBD1	TGTGCCAGCCAAACCGGGACAGCAAGCACAGATACGCAGTATTTT	CASQTGTASTDTQYF
TRBJ2-5	NA	TRBV7-2	TRBD2	TGTGCCAGCAGCTTAGATGCCACCACCTCGCGGGAGACCCGGTTCTTC	CASSLDATTSRETRFF
TRBJ2-3	NA	TRBV12-3/TRBV12-4	NA	TGTGCCAGCAGTCCCGGAGGAAGCACAGATACGCAGTATTTT	CASSPGGSTDTQYF
TRBJ2-7	large	TRBV7-2	NA	TGTGCCAGCAGCTTTAACGGGGGCTTTGAGCAGTACTTC	CASSFNGGFEQYF
TRBJ2-2	NA	TRBV7-2	NA	TGTGCCAGAGACTCACCGAACACCGGGGAGCTGTTTTTT	CARDSPNTGELFF
TRBJ2-7	NA	TRBV6-1	NA	TGTGCCAGCAGTACCGGACATACCCTCTACGAGCAGTACTTC	CASSTGHTLYEQYF
TRBJ2-1	large	TRBV7-2	TRBD2	TGTGCCAGCAGCTTAGGGCGGGAGGTATACAATGAGCAGTTCTTC	CASSLGREVYNEQFF
TRBJ2-1	NA	TRBV6-1	NA	TGTGCCAGCAGCACAAGTTGGTACCAAGAGACCCAGTTCTTC	CASSTSWYQETQFF
TRBJ2-1	NA	TRBV6-1	NA	TGTGCCAGCAGTGAATGGGTCTACGAGCAGTTCTTC	CASSEWVYEQFF
TRBJ2-3	NA	TRBV6-1	TRBD1	TGTGCCAGCAGTGAGGGACAGGGGCGCACAGATACGCAGTATTTT	CASSEGQGRTDTQYF
TRBJ2-1	NA	TRBV6-1	TRBD1	TGTGCCAGCATTGGACAGGGAGCCTACGAGCAGTTCTTC	CASIGQGAYEQFF
TRBJ2-5	NA	TRBV7-3	TRBD2	TGTGCCAGCAGTTCGGACGGGACTAGCGACAATGAGCAGTACTTC	CASSSDGTSDNEQYF
TRBJ2-7	NA	TRBV6-1	NA	TGTGCCAGCAGTGAAGAGGGGCCAGGGAGCTCCTACGAGCAGTACTTC	CASSEEGPGSSYEQYF
TRBJ2-1	NA	TRBV6-6	NA	TGTGCCAGCAGTTACTCCTGGCAGTCTAGGGAGCAGTTCTTC	CASSYSWQSREQFF
TRBJ2-1	NA	TRBV7-3	NA	TGTGCCAGCAGCCCAATATTGAGCTCCTACAATGAGCAGTTCTTC	CASSPILSSYNEQFF
TRBJ2-1	NA	TRBV11-2	NA	TGTGCCAGCAGCTTAGCTCTTTACAATGAGCAGTTCTTC	CASSLALYNEQFF
TRBJ2-3	NA	TRBV6-1	TRBD1	TGTGCCAGCAGTGACGCCCTACGGACAGGGGGCACAGATACGCAGTATTTT	CASSDALRTGGTDTQYF
TRBJ2-1	NA	TRBV6-5	TRBD2	TGTGCCAGCAGTTACATCGGGAGCGGGGACAATGAGCAGTTCTTC	CASSYIGSGDNEQFF
TRBJ2-1	NA	TRBV11-3	TRBD2	TGTGCCAGCGGATGGACTAGCGGGAGTGAGTCCTACAATGAGCAGTTCTTC	CASGWTSGSESYNEQFF
TRBJ1-6	NA	TRBV6-1	TRBD1	TGTGCCAGCAGCCGGAGGGGGGACAGTAATTCACCCCTCCACTTT	CASSRRGDSNSPLHF
TRBJ1-6	NA	TRBV6-8	NA	TGTGCCAGCAGTTACTCGATGGCAGGAGGTTCACCCCTCCACTTT	CASSYSMAGGSPLHF
TRBJ2-1	NA	TRBV6-1	NA	TGTGCCAGCGGGGTGGGGGGCGGGATACGTCGGGGGCAGTTCTTC	CASGVGGGIRRGQFF
TRBJ2-4	NA	TRBV11-1	NA	TGTGCCAGCAGCTTAGGAGGCAGGGAAGGCATTCAGTACTTC	CASSLGGREGIQYF